This T cell receptor beta chain was identified in a study of neurological immune-mediated disorders. Study-wide findings and caveats: No CDR3 amino acid sequences were shared by expanded clones across subjects, suggesting private repertoires in all groups. The multiple sclerosis repertoire cluster lacked an association with any feature, whether clinical or MRI.

Unsorted libraries came from 2 million PBMCs stored at -80 °C. TCRdb reprocessed the 5' RACE reads with MiXCR, giving one entry per CDR3 protein. The sample shows more than 20,000 distinct CDR3 sequences, over 2% of them seen only once. Germline V gene lookup returns CDR1 SQVTM and CDR2 ANQGSEA. CDR3 length: 12 residues. V gave up 4 bases and J gave up 9 bases, with 14 bases separating them. This clonotype was recorded many times. The antigen is unknown. The V call is TRBV29-1, the J call TRBJ2-3, with a weak D call TRBD1 (6 bases). The source is a woman in her fifties or sixties with multiple sclerosis. The specimen sequenced was PBMCs. The chain's CDR3 is CSVALDSRTQYF. The CDR3 DNA follows: TGCAGCGTTGCCCTGGACAGTCGGACGCAGTATTTT.